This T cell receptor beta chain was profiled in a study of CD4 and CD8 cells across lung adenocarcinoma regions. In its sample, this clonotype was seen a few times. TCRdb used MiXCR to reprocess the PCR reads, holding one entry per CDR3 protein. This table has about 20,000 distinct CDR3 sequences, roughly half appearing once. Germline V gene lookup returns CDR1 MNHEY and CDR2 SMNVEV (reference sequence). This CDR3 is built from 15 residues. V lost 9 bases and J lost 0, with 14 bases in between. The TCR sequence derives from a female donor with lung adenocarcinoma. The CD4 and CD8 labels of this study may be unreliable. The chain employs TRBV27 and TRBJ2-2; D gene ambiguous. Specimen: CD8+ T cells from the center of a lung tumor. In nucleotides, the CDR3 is TGTGCCAGTTTTGGCCGCCCCGCGAACACCGGGGAGCTGTTTTTT. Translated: CASFGRPANTGELFF.